Following are 20 T cell receptor beta chains from one sample sequenced in a study of OX40 agonist ivuxolimab in advanced cancers. TCRdb keeps only in-frame clones here, not all; method: immunoSEQ multiplex PCR. Here the sample spans 40,000 to 45,000 clones, around 80% being singletons. The specimen comprised CD4+ or CD8+ T cells sorted from blood, sampled in a trial of the OX40 agonist ivuxolimab. All receptors come from an adult with an advanced solid tumor such as melanoma, head and neck, liver or kidney cancer.

There are a few counts of this clone. One junction end disagrees with the germline gene, perhaps due to a read error. The chain employs TRBV7-7 and TRBJ1-1, with TRBD1 as a possible D gene (5 bases). The CDR3 contains 13 residues. Looked up from germline, CDR1 is SSHAT and CDR2 is FNYEAQ (reference sequence). This chain's CDR3 is CASSLAIGAEAFF. CDR3 DNA: TGTGCTAGCAGCTTAGCGATCGGGGCAGAAGCTTTCTTT. The full variable domain, completed using reference TRBV7-7 and TRBJ1-1, is GAGVSQSPRYKVTKRGQDVTLRCDPISSHATLYWYQQALGQGPEFLTYFNYEAQPDKSGLPSDRFSAERPEGSISTLTIQRTEQRDSAMYRCASSLAIGAEAFFGQGTRLTVV.

The chain is built from TRBV6-5 and TRBJ2-1; D remains unclear. CDR1 is MNHEY and CDR2 is SVGAGI in the germline V gene. Deletions cut 6 bases from V and 2 bases from J, with 14 bases between. This CDR3 has 15 residues. The CDR3 reads CASRSGGFTYNEQFF. The CDR3 DNA reads as TGTGCCAGCAGGTCGGGCGGCTTTACCTACAATGAGCAGTTCTTC.

With respect to this clone: The junction differs from germline at one of its ends, possibly a read error. The V and J genes are TRBV7-7 and TRBJ2-2; tentatively, D is TRBD2 (6 bases). Germline CDR1 and CDR2: SSHAT and FNYEAQ (reference sequence). CDR3 length: 14 amino acids. The CDR3 coding sequence is TGTGCTAGCAGCTTAGGGAGGTTCACCGGGGAGCTGTTTTTT. Translated, it gives CASSLGRFTGELFF. The variable domain in full, with the rest retrieved from reference TRBV7-7 and TRBJ2-2, is GAGVSQSPRYKVTKRGQDVTLRCDPISSHATLYWYQQALGQGPEFLTYFNYEAQPDKSGLPSDRFSAERPEGSISTLTIQRTEQRDSAMYRCASSLGRFTGELFFGEGSRLTVL.

CDR3 sequence reads: CASSERHGTDTQYF. The CDR3 DNA follows: TGTGCCAGCAGTGAACGACACGGAACAGATACGCAGTATTTT. The chain links TRBV28 to TRBJ2-3; D not resolved. V was clipped by 5 bases and J by 3 bases, with 12 bases between them. Germline V gives CDR1 MDHEN, CDR2 SYDVKM. The CDR3 is made up of 14 amino acids.

This clone was seen once. V is TRBV5-1 and J is TRBJ2-1; possible D gene TRBD2, 5 bases. Germline loops: CDR1 SGHRS, CDR2 YFSETQ. V lost 4 bases and J 7 bases, leaving 9 bases between the germline ends. The CDR3 consists of 12 residues. The CDR3 DNA reads TGCGCCAGCAGCCTGAGGGTGAATGAGCAGTTCTTC. Protein: CASSLRVNEQFF.

The V call is TRBV7-8, the J call TRBJ1-5; no clear D gene. The V end was cut by 1 base, the J end by 3 bases, with 10 bases between. This CDR3 has 15 residues. Looked up from germline, CDR1 is SGHVS and CDR2 is FQNEAQ. The CDR3 here is CASSLERQVNQPQHF. As DNA, the CDR3 is TGTGCCAGCAGCTTAGAGCGCCAAGTCAATCAGCCCCAGCATTTT. Using reference TRBV7-8 and TRBJ1-5 for the parts outside the CDR3, the full variable domain is GAGVSQSPRYKVAKRGQDVALRCDPISGHVSLFWYQQALGQGPEFLTYFQNEAQLDKSGLPSDRFFAERPEGSVSTLKIQRTQQEDSAVYLCASSLERQVNQPQHFGDGTRLSIL.

Points on this clone: Its ends do not fully match the called genes, so a read error is possible. CDR3 region: CASSFSRDSNEQFF. DNA of the CDR3: TGTGCTAGCAGCTTCTCCAGGGATAGCAATGAGCAGTTCTTC. The genes are TRBV7-7 and TRBJ2-1; D may be TRBD1 (5 bases). Germline CDR1 is SSHAT and CDR2 is FNYEAQ (reference sequence). The CDR3 sequence is 14 residues long.

V usage is TRBV30 and J usage is TRBJ2-2; 7 positions agree with TRBD2. Per germline, CDR1 GTSNPN and CDR2 SVGIG (reference sequence). The CDR3 covers 15 residues. The trim removed 4 bases at V and 6 bases at J, leaving 11 bases unmatched. The CDR3 is CAWIMGEGAAGELFF. CDR3 nucleotides: TGTGCCTGGATTATGGGGGAGGGTGCAGCCGGGGAGCTGTTTTTT.

The chain combines TRBV4-2 with TRBJ2-2; 7 positions match TRBD1. The CDR3 spans 16 residues. The germline V gene has CDR1 LGHNA and CDR2 YNFKEQ. V lost 4 bases and J lost 7; bases outside the gene matches: 12. Here the CDR3 reads CASSPVRTGHFGELFF. For the CDR3, the DNA is TGTGCCAGCAGCCCGGTGCGGACAGGACACTTCGGGGAGCTGTTTTTT.

This sequence joins TRBV10-3 and TRBJ2-7, with D possibly being TRBD1 (6 bases). The CDR3 length is 16 residues. V gave up 1 base and J gave up 3 bases, with 16 bases separating them. CDR1 and CDR2 from the germline V gene are ENHRY and SYGVKD. The CDR3 bases are TGTGCCATCAGTGAGTTGTCGGCAGGGGCCGGCTACGAGCAGTACTTC. This translates into CAISELSAGAGYEQYF.

The chain joins TRBV28 to TRBJ1-5; 9 bases are shared with TRBD1. J gave up 0 bases and V 3 bases, and 12 bases lay outside the gene matches. This CDR3 has 19 amino acids. From germline, CDR1 is MDHEN and CDR2 SYDVKM. CDR3 protein: CASSLGRQGGGYSNQPQHF. The CDR3 DNA follows: TGTGCCAGCAGTTTGGGGAGACAGGGGGGAGGGTATAGCAATCAGCCCCAGCATTTT.

This clone has only a few counts. The chain has TRBV6-1 and TRBJ2-1; D is possibly TRBD1 (6 bases). CDR1 and CDR2 (germline): MNHNS, SASEGT. Trimming removed 3 bases from V and 6 bases from J, with 6 bases in between. The CDR3 length is 12 residues. CDR3 bases: TGTGCCAGCAGTGACAGGGGCAATGAGCAGTTCTTC. Translated, it gives CASSDRGNEQFF.

This sequence joins TRBV6-5 and TRBJ1-5; D might be TRBD1 (5 bases). Germline CDR1 MNHEY, CDR2 SVGAGI. The CDR3 is made up of 15 amino acids. V lost 6 bases and J lost 0, with 12 bases in between. CDR3 coding DNA: TGTGCCAGCAGGAGGGGTCACCTTAGCAATCAGCCCCAGCATTTT. It specifies CASRRGHLSNQPQHF.

The chain combines TRBV9 with TRBJ1-3, with D perhaps matching TRBD1 (6 bases). Trimming shortened V by 3 bases and J by 4 bases, and 11 bases separated the two germline ends. Germline CDR1 reads SGDLS; CDR2 reads YYNGEE. This CDR3 comprises 14 residues. In DNA form, the CDR3 reads TGTGCCAGCAGCGACGGGGGCGCGGGAAACACCATATATTTT. Translating gives CASSDGGAGNTIYF.

The chain combines TRBV19 with TRBJ1-2; 8 bases match TRBD1. This CDR3 region has 13 residues. The germline CDR1 and CDR2 sequences are LNHDA and SQIVND (reference sequence). The ends lost 5 bases at V and 9 bases at J; junction bases unmatched: 8. The CDR3 bases are TGTGCCAGTAGTCACCGGGACAGGATAAGCTACACCTTC. Encoded protein: CASSHRDRISYTF.

The V gene is TRBV5-1, the J gene TRBJ1-1; D might be TRBD1 (5 bases). Germline V lookup: CDR1 SGHRS, CDR2 YFSETQ. CDR3 length: 15 amino acids. Trimming shortened V by 3 bases and J by 4 bases, and 16 bases separated the two germline ends. For the CDR3, the DNA is TGCGCCAGCAGCTACGGCGGGGGGATTTCCACTGAAGCTTTCTTT. It translates to CASSYGGGISTEAFF.

The chain links TRBV5-1 to TRBJ1-1; D call uncertain. Trimming removed 4 bases from V and 6 bases from J, with 16 bases in between. CDR3 length: 14 amino acids. Germline V lookup: CDR1 SGHRS, CDR2 YFSETQ. CDR3 DNA sequence: TGCGCCAGCAGCCCACGCCCTGAAAATCCTGAAGCTTTCTTT. Residues: CASSPRPENPEAFF.

The chain joins TRBV19 to TRBJ2-7, with D tentatively TRBD2 (6 bases). CDR1 is LNHDA and CDR2 is SQIVND in the germline V gene (reference sequence). V lost 4 bases, J lost 0 bases, and 10 bases lay in between. This CDR3 is built from 14 residues. The CDR3 DNA follows: TGTGCCAGTAGTACGGGAGTAAGCTCCTACGAGCAGTACTTC. Translated: CASSTGVSSYEQYF.

V is TRBV19 and J is TRBJ1-2; D unclear. The CDR3 consists of 15 residues. Trimming pared 0 bases from V and 8 bases from J, leaving 16 bases between. The V gene's germline CDR1 is LNHDA and CDR2 SQIVND (reference sequence). Written as DNA, the CDR3 is TGTGCCAGTAGTATAGATGGTAGGGTCCTCCAAGGCTACACCTTC. Its protein product is CASSIDGRVLQGYTF.

The V call is TRBV10-2, the J call TRBJ1-1, with TRBD1 as a possible D gene (6 bases). The germline CDR1 and CDR2 sequences are WSHSY and SAAADI. The CDR3 length is 15 residues. V was shortened by 6 bases and J by 1 base, with 15 bases between the two germline ends. The CDR3 region is CASRTPGTWNTEAFF. As DNA, the CDR3 is TGCGCCAGCAGAACACCCGGGACATGGAACACTGAAGCTTTCTTT.